The 21 T cell receptor beta chains below come from one sample, sequenced in a study of radiotherapy plus CTLA-4 blockade in lung cancer. This table comes from immunoSEQ multiplex PCR, and its TCRdb copy is limited to in-frame clones, with some not included. Of over 100,000 clones listed, about nine tenths are singletons. The sample was peripheral blood, taken from a patient treated with radiotherapy plus ipilimumab. Receptors were obtained from a human donor with non-small cell lung cancer that progressed on radiotherapy plus ipilimumab.

This clone was seen once. J is TRBJ1-1 and V is TRBV19; TRBD1 matches at 7 bases. CDR1 is LNHDA and CDR2 is SQIVND in the germline V gene (reference sequence). The CDR3 spans 15 residues. V trimming: 8 bases; J trimming: 0 bases; junction bases outside the gene matches: 9. CDR3 loop: CASLPRGEMNTEAFF. DNA for the CDR3: TGTGCCAGTCTCCCCAGGGGGGAAATGAACACTGAAGCTTTCTTT.

In this sample, this clone turned up a few times. This chain connects TRBV6-1 to TRBJ2-7; TRBD2 aligns across 10 bases. Per the germline V gene, CDR1 is MNHNS and CDR2 is SASEGT. The CDR3 runs 14 residues. Unmatched junction bases numbered 5, after V lost 7 bases and J lost 2 bases. The CDR3 spells CASNIGLAAYEQYF. CDR3 DNA sequence: TGTGCCAGCAATATCGGACTAGCGGCCTACGAGCAGTACTTC.

V usage is TRBV6-4 and J usage is TRBJ1-5; no firm D call. V shed 5 bases and J shed 0 bases, with 5 bases lying between them. The CDR3 totals 13 residues. Germline V gives CDR1 MRHNA, CDR2 SNTAGT. Here the CDR3 reads CASSQDSNQPQHF. CDR3 DNA: TGTGCCAGCAGTCAGGATAGCAATCAGCCCCAGCATTTT.

The J gene is TRBJ1-2, the V gene TRBV6-1; the match to TRBD1 covers 10 bases. Germline V gene sequence: CDR1 MNHNS, CDR2 SASEGT. V shed 6 bases and J 5 bases; nucleotides not matched to a gene: 6. The CDR3 is made up of 14 amino acids. The CDR3 protein is CASRTTGGAYGYTF. As DNA, the CDR3 is TGTGCCAGCAGGACGACAGGGGGCGCGTATGGCTACACCTTC.

This sequence joins TRBV13 and TRBJ1-2; perhaps TRBD1 as D (6 bases). The CDR3 extends over 14 amino acids. CDR1 PRHDT and CDR2 FYEKMQ come from the germline V gene (reference sequence). V shed 5 bases and J shed 4 bases, with 14 bases lying between them. The CDR3 sequence is CASSHQDSFYGYTF. The CDR3 region has the DNA TGTGCCAGCAGCCATCAGGACAGTTTCTATGGCTACACCTTC.

Note on this clone: The sample contains more than one DNA sequence encoding this CDR3. The chain has TRBV5-4 and TRBJ2-6; D tentatively reads TRBD1 or TRBD2 (6 bases each). There are 20 residues in the CDR3. The V end lost 0 bases, the J end lost 3 bases, and 22 bases lay between the germline ends. Germline CDR1 SGHNT, CDR2 YYREEE (reference sequence). The CDR3 bases are TGTGCCAGCAGCTTGGGGGGTCGGGGGCCCCCTTCGGGTGGGGCCAACGTCCTGACTTTC. This gives the protein CASSLGGRGPPSGGANVLTF.

The V and J genes are TRBV21-1 and TRBJ2-7; TRBD2, as called in the table, went unchecked against the DNA. TRBV21-1 is a pseudogene locus. This CDR3 region has 18 residues. DNA of the CDR3: TGTGCCAGCAGCAAGGTGGGGGGAGCGGGAGGGTTCCAGTACGAGCAGTACTTC. Translating it yields CASSKVGGAGGFQYEQYF.

V is TRBV7-9 and J is TRBJ1-4; D possibly corresponds to TRBD1 (5 bases). The CDR3 is 14 residues long. Germline CDR1 and CDR2: SEHNR and FQNEAQ (reference sequence). V was clipped by 3 bases and J by 7 bases, with 12 bases between them. CDR3 amino acids: CASSLMGLSEKLFF. The CDR3 region has the DNA TGTGCCAGCAGCTTGATGGGGCTTAGTGAAAAACTGTTTTTT. The whole variable domain, filled in from reference TRBV7-9 and TRBJ1-4, reads DTGVSQNPRHKITKRGQNVTFRCDPISEHNRLYWYRQTLGQGPEFLTYFQNEAQLEKSRLLSDRFSAERPKGSFSTLEIQRTEQGDSAMYLCASSLMGLSEKLFFGSGTQLSVL.

The chain has TRBV5-1 and TRBJ2-5, with 7 positions matching TRBD2. V was clipped by 1 base and J by 1 base; unmatched bases: 1. The CDR3 has 14 residues. Germline V lookup: CDR1 SGHRS, CDR2 YFSETQ. The CDR3: CASSLRGGQETQYF. DNA for the CDR3: TGCGCCAGCAGCTTGCGCGGGGGCCAAGAGACCCAGTACTTC.

V usage is TRBV7-8 and J usage is TRBJ2-5; D uncertain. With 2 bases removed from V and 6 bases from J, the gap between germline ends came to 13 bases. Germline V gives CDR1 SGHVS, CDR2 FQNEAQ. CDR3 length: 14 amino acids. The CDR3 nucleotides read TGTGCCAGCAGCTTATTTGGGGAAACCCAGACCCAGTACTTC. Translated: CASSLFGETQTQYF.

The rearrangement joins TRBV2 to TRBJ1-2; D gene uncertain. CDR1 and CDR2 from the germline V gene are SNHLY and FYNNEI. The CDR3 contains 12 residues. Trimming removed 7 bases at V and 2 bases at J, with 8 bases between. The chain's CDR3 is CASMGRNYGYTF. For the CDR3, the DNA is TGTGCCAGCATGGGCCGGAACTATGGCTACACCTTC.

CDR3 region: CASSRTRGEAFF. The CDR3 nucleotides read TGTGCCAGCAGCCGTACCAGAGGCGAAGCTTTCTTT. The V gene is TRBV6-5, the J gene TRBJ1-1, with D unclear. Deletions cut 6 bases from V and 8 bases from J, with 13 bases between. CDR1 is MNHEY, CDR2 SVGAGI, per germline. The CDR3 length is 12 residues.

This rearrangement joins TRBV19 to TRBJ1-4, with 9 bases identical to TRBD1. Germline CDR1 LNHDA, CDR2 SQIVND (reference sequence). Trimming at V came to 3 bases and at J to 8 bases, leaving 1 base not matched to a gene. This CDR3 is built from 13 residues. CDR3 sequence reads: CASSMGTGEKLFF. For the CDR3, the DNA is TGTGCCAGTAGTATGGGGACAGGGGAAAAACTGTTTTTT.

This sequence joins TRBV6-1 and TRBJ2-3; the match to TRBD2 covers 7 bases. V gave up 6 bases and J gave up 4 bases; unmatched junction bases: 10. Germline CDR1 and CDR2: MNHNS and SASEGT. The CDR3 runs 15 residues. The CDR3 DNA sequence: TGTGCCAGCAGAGCAGGACTAGTGTTCGCAGATACGCAGTATTTT. The encoded protein is CASRAGLVFADTQYF.

The genes are TRBV30 and TRBJ2-5; D ambiguous. The germline V gene has CDR1 GTSNPN and CDR2 SVGIG (reference sequence). The CDR3 sequence is 11 residues long. Trimming pared 2 bases from V and 5 bases from J, leaving 6 bases between. CDR3 bases: TGTGCCTGGAGTCTTTTGGAGACCCAGTACTTC. Translated: CAWSLLETQYF.

The genes are TRBV5-1 and TRBJ2-2, with D possibly matching TRBD2 (7 bases). Deletions cut 2 bases from V and 6 bases from J, with 20 bases between. Germline values: CDR1 SGHRS, CDR2 YFSETQ. The CDR3 length is 17 residues. The CDR3 here is CASSLMGGALTPGELFF. In DNA, the CDR3 is TGCGCCAGCAGCTTAATGGGGGGGGCATTGACCCCCGGGGAGCTGTTTTTT.

This chain links TRBV27 with TRBJ1-1; no clear D. CDR3 length: 15 amino acids. The V end was cut by 5 bases, the J end by 0 bases, with 13 bases between. Germline values: CDR1 MNHEY, CDR2 SMNVEV (reference sequence). In DNA, the CDR3 is TGTGCCAGCAGTCCGTGGACGGAAATGAACACTGAAGCTTTCTTT. This gives the protein CASSPWTEMNTEAFF.

The chain uses TRBV2 and TRBJ1-3, with 7 positions matching TRBD1. The CDR3 spans 15 residues. Germline V gene lookup returns CDR1 SNHLY and CDR2 FYNNEI. J gave up 0 bases and V 7 bases, and 6 bases lay outside the gene matches. The CDR3 DNA reads as TGTGCCAGCACCAGGGGGACAGCCTCTGGAAACACCATATATTTT. Amino acids: CASTRGTASGNTIYF.

J is TRBJ2-5 and V is TRBV2; 7 nucleotides match TRBD1. The CDR3 is 14 residues long. The germline V gene has CDR1 SNHLY and CDR2 FYNNEI. V lost 4 bases and J lost 4; bases outside the gene matches: 6. The chain's CDR3 is CASSGGTGVETQYF. In DNA, the CDR3 is TGTGCCAGCAGTGGGGGAACAGGGGTAGAGACCCAGTACTTC.

The chain uses TRBV10-3 and TRBJ2-7; D is possibly TRBD1 (6 bases). Germline V gene sequence: CDR1 ENHRY, CDR2 SYGVKD. V was trimmed by 2 bases and J by 3 bases, leaving 14 bases between them. The CDR3 is 15 amino acids. The CDR3 spells CAISEPARTDYEQYF. CDR3 DNA: TGTGCCATCAGTGAGCCGGCTAGGACAGACTACGAGCAGTACTTC.

V and J are TRBV20-1 and TRBJ1-3; D is unclear. The CDR3 is 11 residues long. V lost 3 bases, J lost 8 bases, and 8 bases lay in between. CDR1 is DFQATT, CDR2 SNEGSKA, per germline (reference sequence). CDR3 in amino acids: CSARSVDTIYF. In nucleotides, the CDR3 is TGCAGTGCTAGGTCCGTTGACACCATATATTTT.